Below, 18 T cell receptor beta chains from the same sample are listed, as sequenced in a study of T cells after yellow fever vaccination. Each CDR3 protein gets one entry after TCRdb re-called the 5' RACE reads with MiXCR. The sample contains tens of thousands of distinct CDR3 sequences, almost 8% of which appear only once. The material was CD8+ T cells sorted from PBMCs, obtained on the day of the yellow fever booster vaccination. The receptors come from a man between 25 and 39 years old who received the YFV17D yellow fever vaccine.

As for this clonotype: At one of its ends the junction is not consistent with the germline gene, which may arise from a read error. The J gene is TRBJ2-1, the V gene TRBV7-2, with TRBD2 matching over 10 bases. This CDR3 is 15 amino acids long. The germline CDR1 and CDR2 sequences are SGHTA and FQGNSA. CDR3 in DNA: TGTGCCAGCAACTTAGCGGGAGGTGTTTATTATGAGCAGTTCTTC. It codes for CASNLAGGVYYEQFF.

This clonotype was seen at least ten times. CDR3 nucleotides: TGCGCCAGCGGAGACCGGTACACTGAAGCTTTCTTT. Translating it yields CASGDRYTEAFF. The chain combines TRBV10-2 with TRBJ1-1; unclear D gene. Trimming pared 8 bases from V and 3 bases from J, leaving 10 bases between. The CDR3 consists of 12 residues. The germline CDR1 and CDR2 sequences are WSHSY and SAAADI.

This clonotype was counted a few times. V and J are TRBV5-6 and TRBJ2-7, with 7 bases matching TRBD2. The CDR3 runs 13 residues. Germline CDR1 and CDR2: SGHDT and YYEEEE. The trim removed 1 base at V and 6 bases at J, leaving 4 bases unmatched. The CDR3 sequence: CASSLTGGGEQYF. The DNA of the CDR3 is TGTGCCAGCAGCTTGACTGGGGGGGGCGAGCAGTACTTC.

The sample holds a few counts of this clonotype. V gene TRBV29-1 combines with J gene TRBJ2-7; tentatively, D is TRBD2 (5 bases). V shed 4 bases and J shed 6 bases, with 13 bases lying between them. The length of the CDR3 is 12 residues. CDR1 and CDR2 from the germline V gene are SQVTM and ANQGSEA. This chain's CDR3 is CSVAVGVGEQYF. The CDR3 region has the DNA TGCAGCGTTGCTGTCGGGGTCGGCGAGCAGTACTTC.

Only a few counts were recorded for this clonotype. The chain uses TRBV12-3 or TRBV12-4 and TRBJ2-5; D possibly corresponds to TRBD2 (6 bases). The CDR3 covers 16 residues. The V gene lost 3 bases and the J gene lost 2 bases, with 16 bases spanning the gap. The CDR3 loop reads CASSLAGRAGQETQYF. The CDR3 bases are TGTGCCAGCAGTTTGGCGGGGCGGGCGGGGCAAGAGACCCAGTACTTC.

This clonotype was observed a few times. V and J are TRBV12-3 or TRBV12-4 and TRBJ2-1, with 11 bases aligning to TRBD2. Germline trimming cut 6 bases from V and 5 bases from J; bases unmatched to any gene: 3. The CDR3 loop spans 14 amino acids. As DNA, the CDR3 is TGTGCCAGCAGACTGACTAGCGGGGACAATGAGCAGTTCTTC. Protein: CASRLTSGDNEQFF.

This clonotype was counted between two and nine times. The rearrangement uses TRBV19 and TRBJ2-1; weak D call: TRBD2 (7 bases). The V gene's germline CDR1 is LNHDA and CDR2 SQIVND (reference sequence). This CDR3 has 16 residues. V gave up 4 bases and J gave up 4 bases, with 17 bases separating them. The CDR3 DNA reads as TGTGCCAGTAGTAGCCCGGGGGGCCTTGAGTACAATGAGCAGTTCTTC. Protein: CASSSPGGLEYNEQFF.

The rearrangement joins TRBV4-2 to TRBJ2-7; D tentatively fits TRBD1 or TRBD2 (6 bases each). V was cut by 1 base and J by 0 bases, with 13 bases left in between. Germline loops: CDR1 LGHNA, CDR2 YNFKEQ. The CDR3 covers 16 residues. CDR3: CASSQAGADSSYEQYF. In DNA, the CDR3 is TGTGCCAGCAGCCAAGCGGGGGCGGACAGCTCCTACGAGCAGTACTTC.

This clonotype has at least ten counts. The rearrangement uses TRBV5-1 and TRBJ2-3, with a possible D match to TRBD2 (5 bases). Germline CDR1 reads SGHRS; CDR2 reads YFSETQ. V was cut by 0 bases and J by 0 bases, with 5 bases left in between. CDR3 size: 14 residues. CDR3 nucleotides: TGCGCCAGCAGCTTGGGGACTAGCACAGATACGCAGTATTTT. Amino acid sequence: CASSLGTSTDTQYF.

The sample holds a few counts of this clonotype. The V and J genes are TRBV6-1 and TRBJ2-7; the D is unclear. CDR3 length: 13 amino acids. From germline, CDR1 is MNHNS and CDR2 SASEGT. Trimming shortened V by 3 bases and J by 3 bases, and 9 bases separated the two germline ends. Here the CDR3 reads CASSDLRVYEQYF. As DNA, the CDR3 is TGTGCCAGCAGTGACTTAAGGGTCTACGAGCAGTACTTC.

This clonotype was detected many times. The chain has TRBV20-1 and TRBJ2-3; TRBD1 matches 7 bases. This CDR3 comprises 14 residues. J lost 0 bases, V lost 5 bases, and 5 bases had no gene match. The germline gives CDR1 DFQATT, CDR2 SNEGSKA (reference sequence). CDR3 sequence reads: CSADRVPSTDTQYF. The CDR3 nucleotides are TGCAGTGCTGACAGGGTCCCTAGCACAGATACGCAGTATTTT.

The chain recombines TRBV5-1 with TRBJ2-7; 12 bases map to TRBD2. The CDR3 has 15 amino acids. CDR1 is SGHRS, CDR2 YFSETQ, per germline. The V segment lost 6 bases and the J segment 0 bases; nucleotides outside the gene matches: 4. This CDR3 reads CASTLAGGHSYEQYF. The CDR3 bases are TGCGCCAGCACACTAGCGGGAGGCCACTCCTACGAGCAGTACTTC.

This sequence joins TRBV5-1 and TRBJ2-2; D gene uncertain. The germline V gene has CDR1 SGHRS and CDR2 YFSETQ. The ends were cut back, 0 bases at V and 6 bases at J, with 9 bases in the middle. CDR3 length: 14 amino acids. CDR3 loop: CASSLELASGELFF. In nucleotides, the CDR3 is TGCGCCAGCAGCTTGGAATTAGCCTCCGGGGAGCTGTTTTTT. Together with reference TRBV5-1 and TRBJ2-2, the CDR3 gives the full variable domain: KAGVTQTPRYLIKTRGQQVTLSCSPISGHRSVSWYQQTPGQGLQFLFEYFSETQRNKGNFPGRFSGRQFSNSRSEMNVSTLELGDSALYLCASSLELASGELFFGEGSRLTVL.

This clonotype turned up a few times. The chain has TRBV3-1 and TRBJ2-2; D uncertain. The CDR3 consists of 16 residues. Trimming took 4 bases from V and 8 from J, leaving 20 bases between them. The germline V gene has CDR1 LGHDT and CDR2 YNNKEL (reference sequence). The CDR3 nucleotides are TGTGCCAGCAGCCCCGAAGAGTACCGAGAAGGTGGGGAGCTGTTTTTT. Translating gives CASSPEEYREGGELFF. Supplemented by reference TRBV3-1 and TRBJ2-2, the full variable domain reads DTAVSQTPKYLVTQMGNDKSIKCEQNLGHDTMYWYKQDSKKFLKIMFSYNNKELIINETVPNRFSPKSPDKAHLNLHINSLELGDSAVYFCASSPEEYREGGELFFGEGSRLTVL.

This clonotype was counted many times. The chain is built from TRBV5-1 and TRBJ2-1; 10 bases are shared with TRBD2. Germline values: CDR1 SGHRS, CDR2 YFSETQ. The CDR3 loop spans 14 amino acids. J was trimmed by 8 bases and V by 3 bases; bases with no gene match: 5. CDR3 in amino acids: CASSSAGGPDEQFF. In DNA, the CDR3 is TGCGCCAGCAGCTCAGCGGGAGGGCCGGATGAGCAGTTCTTC.

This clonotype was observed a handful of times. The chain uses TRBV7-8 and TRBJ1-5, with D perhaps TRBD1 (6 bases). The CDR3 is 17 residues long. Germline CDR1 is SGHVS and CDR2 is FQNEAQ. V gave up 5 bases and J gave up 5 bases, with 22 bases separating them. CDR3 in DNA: TGTGCCAGCAGCCAAGTATTGGTTGAGGGGGATGATCAGCCCCAGCATTTT. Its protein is CASSQVLVEGDDQPQHF.

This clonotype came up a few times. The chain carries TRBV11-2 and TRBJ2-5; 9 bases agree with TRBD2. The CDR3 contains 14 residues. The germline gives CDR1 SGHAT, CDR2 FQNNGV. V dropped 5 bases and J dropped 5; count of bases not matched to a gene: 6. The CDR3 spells CASSPIAGVETQYF. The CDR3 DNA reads TGTGCCAGCAGCCCAATAGCGGGAGTGGAGACCCAGTACTTC.

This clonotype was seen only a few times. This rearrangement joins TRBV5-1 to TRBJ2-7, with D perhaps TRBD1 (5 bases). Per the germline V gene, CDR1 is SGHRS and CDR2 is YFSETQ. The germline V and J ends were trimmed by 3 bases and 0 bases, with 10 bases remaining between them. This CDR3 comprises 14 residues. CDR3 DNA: TGCGCCAGCAGCTGGGGCAGTTCCTCCTACGAGCAGTACTTC. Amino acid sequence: CASSWGSSSYEQYF.